Given below is one T cell receptor (beta chain) in context. No antigen is known for it. Per germline, CDR1 MNHEY and CDR2 SMNVEV (reference sequence). The CDR3 loop spans 12 amino acids. V was trimmed by 8 bases and J by 2 bases, leaving 9 bases between them. Libraries were prepared by immunoSEQ multiplex PCR; TCRdb keeps only in-frame clonotypes and omits some of them. Among approximately 100,000 clones listed, roughly nine tenths were seen once. This record comes from a study of T cell responses to AZD1222 COVID-19 vaccine. Notes on the study in general: Nearly half of the spike-specific TCRs reportedly recognize variant regions that carry no mutations. Elevations in Spike-specific TCR breadth and depth followed administration of two AZD1222 doses.

The sample was peripheral blood, taken on day 0 of AZD1222 vaccination. The V call is TRBV27, the J call TRBJ2-5, with D hard to call. The origin of this receptor is an adult in good health. The CDR3 DNA reads as TGTGCCAGCGGTGAAGGGCAAGAGACCCAGTACTTC. This translates into CASGEGQETQYF.